Given below is one T cell receptor beta chain in context. This sample also contains other DNA sequences that code for the same CDR3. Only in-frame clones appear in the TCRdb table, and some are missing; sequencing was by immunoSEQ multiplex PCR. The data hold about 2 million clones, with roughly 95% observed a single time. The record originates from a study of shared clonotypes between healthy human individuals. Naive CD8 cells were CD45RO-negative, positively selected for CCR7, excluding terminally differentiated effector memory CD45RA+ cells. CDR1 SGDLS and CDR2 YYNGEE come from the germline V gene. This CDR3 region has 14 residues. V was cut by 0 bases and J by 4 bases, with 11 bases left in between.

The rearrangement uses TRBV9 and TRBJ2-7, with a tentative D call TRBD2 (6 bases). The sequenced sample was naive CD8+ T cells sorted from blood. This TCR derives from a man between 18 and 35 years old in good health. This chain's CDR3 is CASSVGGETYEQYF. The DNA for the CDR3 is TGTGCCAGCAGCGTAGGGGGGGAAACGTACGAGCAGTACTTC.